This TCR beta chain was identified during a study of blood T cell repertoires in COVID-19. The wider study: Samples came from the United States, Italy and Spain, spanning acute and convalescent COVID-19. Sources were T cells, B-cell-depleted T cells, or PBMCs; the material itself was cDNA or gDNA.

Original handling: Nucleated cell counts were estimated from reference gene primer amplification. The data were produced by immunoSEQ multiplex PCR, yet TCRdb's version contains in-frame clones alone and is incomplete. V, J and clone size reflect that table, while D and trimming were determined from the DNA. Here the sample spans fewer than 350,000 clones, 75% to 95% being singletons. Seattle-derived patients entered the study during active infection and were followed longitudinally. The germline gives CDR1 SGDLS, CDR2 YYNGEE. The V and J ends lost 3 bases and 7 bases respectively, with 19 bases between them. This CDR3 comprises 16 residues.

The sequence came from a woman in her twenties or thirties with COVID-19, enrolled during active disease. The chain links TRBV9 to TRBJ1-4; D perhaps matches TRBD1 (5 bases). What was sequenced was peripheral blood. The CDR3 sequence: CASSEDSGGKLEKLFF. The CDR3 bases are TGTGCCAGCAGCGAGGACTCGGGGGGTAAGCTTGAAAAACTGTTTTTT.